This T cell receptor (beta chain) stems from a study of T cell responses to AZD1222 COVID-19 vaccine. The ends lost 3 bases at V and 0 bases at J; junction bases unmatched: 3. The CDR3 runs to 16 residues. Germline V lookup: CDR1 SGHVS, CDR2 FQNEAQ. General study points: The repertoires were collected only after the peak T cell response. Most donors were white British, females outnumbered males, and clonal diversity was possibly underestimated. It was only a handful of AZD1222 recipients who were seropositive at baseline. With two AZD1222 doses given, Spike-specific TCR breadth and depth both rose.

As for this clone: What it binds is not known.

Using immunoSEQ multiplex PCR, the repertoire was profiled, and TCRdb retains in-frame clones only, with some absent. The sample consists of 140,000 or so clones, approximately 91% of them appearing once. The source is an adult in good health. The rearrangement joins TRBV7-8 to TRBJ2-3, with 10 nucleotides matching TRBD2. Material: peripheral blood, obtained on day 0 of AZD1222 vaccination. The CDR3 sequence: CASSFLSGGSTDTQYF. DNA of the CDR3: TGTGCCAGCAGCTTCCTTAGCGGGGGGAGCACAGATACGCAGTATTTT. The whole variable domain, remainder taken from reference TRBV7-8 and TRBJ2-3, is GAGVSQSPRYKVAKRGQDVALRCDPISGHVSLFWYQQALGQGPEFLTYFQNEAQLDKSGLPSDRFFAERPEGSVSTLKIQRTQQEDSAVYLCASSFLSGGSTDTQYFGPGTRLTVL.